The T cell receptor (beta chain) described here comes from a study of T cells in tuberculosis. Time point: new active TB diagnosis, blood taken before or within 7 days of starting treatment. CDR1 is LGHNA, CDR2 YNFKEQ, per germline. The CDR3 extends over 20 amino acids. V shed 0 bases, J shed 0 bases, and the junction held 15 bases outside the gene matches. TCRdb's copy holds only in-frame clones and misses some; the assay was immunoSEQ multiplex PCR. Of tens of thousands of clones in the sample, around 90% were seen once. The material sequenced was PBMCs, taken at tuberculosis diagnosis. This clonotype was obtained from an adult with tuberculosis. The chain carries TRBV4-2 and TRBJ2-3, with 7 bases that match TRBD2. CDR3 coding DNA: TGTGCCAGCAGCCAAGATCTTGTTCTAGCGGAACTTACAAGCACAGATACGCAGTATTTT. This sequence encodes CASSQDLVLAELTSTDTQYF.